The next 3 T cell receptor beta chains were all read from a single sample in a study of response to subunit inactivated influenza vaccine. TCRdb used MiXCR to reprocess the RT-PCR reads, holding one entry per CDR3 protein. In the table there are around 530,000 distinct CDR3 sequences, 12% of which are singletons. The sequencing used PBMCs from blood, collected on the day of vaccination. All receptors derive from a man aged 45-60 years who received an inactivated influenza vaccine.

This chain links TRBV7-2 with TRBJ1-1; D possibly corresponds to TRBD1 (6 bases). This CDR3 spans 12 amino acids. The germline V gene encodes CDR1 SGHTA and CDR2 FQGNSA. V lost 5 bases and J 7 bases, leaving 11 bases between the germline ends. CDR3 sequence reads: CASSTTGHEAFF. The DNA of the CDR3 is TGTGCCAGCAGCACGACAGGACATGAAGCTTTCTTT.

The table lists this clonotype with many counts. J is TRBJ2-7 and V is TRBV20-1; perhaps TRBD1 as D (6 bases). V lost 0 bases and J lost 9, with 15 bases in between. The CDR3 length is 13 residues. The germline gives CDR1 DFQATT, CDR2 SNEGSKA (reference sequence). In nucleotides, the CDR3 is TGCAGTGCTAGAGATATATACAGGGTCCCGCAGTACTTC. It is translated as CSARDIYRVPQYF.

This clonotype was detected only a few times. The chain uses TRBV5-6 and TRBJ2-1, with D hard to call. The length of the CDR3 is 13 residues. The germline V and J ends were trimmed by 1 base and 10 bases, with 12 bases remaining between them. Germline lookup yields CDR1 SGHDT and CDR2 YYEEEE. CDR3 DNA sequence: TGTGCCAGCAGCTTGTTCAGAGACCTCGAGCAGTTCTTC. It codes for CASSLFRDLEQFF.